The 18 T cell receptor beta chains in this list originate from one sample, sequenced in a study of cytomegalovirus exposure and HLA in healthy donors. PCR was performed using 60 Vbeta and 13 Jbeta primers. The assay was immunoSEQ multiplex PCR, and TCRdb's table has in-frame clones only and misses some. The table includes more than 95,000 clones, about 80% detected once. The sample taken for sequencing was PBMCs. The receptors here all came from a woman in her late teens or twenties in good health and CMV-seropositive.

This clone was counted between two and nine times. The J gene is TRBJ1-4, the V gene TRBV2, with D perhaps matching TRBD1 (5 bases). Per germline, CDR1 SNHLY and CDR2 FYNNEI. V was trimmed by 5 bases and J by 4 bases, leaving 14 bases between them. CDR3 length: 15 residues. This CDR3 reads CASSPSGASNEKLFF. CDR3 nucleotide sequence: TGTGCCAGCAGTCCATCTGGGGCTAGTAATGAAAAACTGTTTTTT.

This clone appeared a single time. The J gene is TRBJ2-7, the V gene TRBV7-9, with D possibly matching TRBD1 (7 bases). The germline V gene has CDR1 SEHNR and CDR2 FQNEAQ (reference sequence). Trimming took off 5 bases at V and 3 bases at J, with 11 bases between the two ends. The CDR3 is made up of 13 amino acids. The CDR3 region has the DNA TGTGCCAGCAGCGCGGGACAGCTCTACGAGCAGTACTTC. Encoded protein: CASSAGQLYEQYF.

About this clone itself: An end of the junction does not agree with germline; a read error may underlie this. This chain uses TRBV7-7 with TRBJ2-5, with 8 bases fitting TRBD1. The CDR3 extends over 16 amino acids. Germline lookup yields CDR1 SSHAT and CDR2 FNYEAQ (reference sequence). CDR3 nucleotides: TGTGCTAGCAGCTATATGGGGGTCAGGGGGCGGGAGACCCAGTACTTC. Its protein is CASSYMGVRGRETQYF.

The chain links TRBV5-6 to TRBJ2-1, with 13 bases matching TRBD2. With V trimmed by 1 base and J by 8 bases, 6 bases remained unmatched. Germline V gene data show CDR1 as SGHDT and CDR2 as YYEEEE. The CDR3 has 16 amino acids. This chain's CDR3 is CASSLWTSGSGHEQFF. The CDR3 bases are TGTGCCAGCAGCTTGTGGACTAGCGGGAGTGGGCATGAGCAGTTCTTC.

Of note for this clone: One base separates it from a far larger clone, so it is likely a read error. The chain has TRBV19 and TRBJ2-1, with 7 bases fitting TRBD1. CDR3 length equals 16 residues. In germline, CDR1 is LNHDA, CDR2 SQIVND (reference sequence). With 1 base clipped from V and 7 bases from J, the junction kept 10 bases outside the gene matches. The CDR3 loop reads CASSIGSPGGRNEQFF. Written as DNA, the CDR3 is TGTGCCAGTAGTATAGGCTCGCCAGGGGGAAGGAATGAGCAGTTCTTC.

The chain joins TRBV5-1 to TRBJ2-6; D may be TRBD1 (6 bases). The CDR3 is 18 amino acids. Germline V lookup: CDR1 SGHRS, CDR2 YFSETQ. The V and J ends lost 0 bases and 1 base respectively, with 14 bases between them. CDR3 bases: TGCGCCAGCAGCTTGGTCGGAACAGGGATTTCTGGGGCCAACGTCCTGACTTTC. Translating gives CASSLVGTGISGANVLTF.

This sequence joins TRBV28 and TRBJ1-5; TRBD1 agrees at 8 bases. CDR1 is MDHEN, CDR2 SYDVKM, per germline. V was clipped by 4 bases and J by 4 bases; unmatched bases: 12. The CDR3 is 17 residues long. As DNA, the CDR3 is TGTGCCAGCAGTTACGTCATGGACAGGGCGACAAATCAGCCCCAGCATTTT. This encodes CASSYVMDRATNQPQHF.

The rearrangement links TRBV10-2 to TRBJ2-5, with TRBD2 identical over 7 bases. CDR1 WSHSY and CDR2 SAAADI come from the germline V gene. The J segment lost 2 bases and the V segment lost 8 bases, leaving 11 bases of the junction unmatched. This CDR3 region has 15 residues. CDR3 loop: CASAKSSGNQETQYF. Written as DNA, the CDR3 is TGCGCCAGCGCGAAGTCTAGCGGTAATCAAGAGACCCAGTACTTC.

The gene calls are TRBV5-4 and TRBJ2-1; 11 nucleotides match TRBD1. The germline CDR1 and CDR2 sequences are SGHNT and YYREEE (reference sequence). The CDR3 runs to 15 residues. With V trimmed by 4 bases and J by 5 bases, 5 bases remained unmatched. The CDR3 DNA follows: TGTGCCAGCAGCCCCGGGACAGGGGGGGACAATGAGCAGTTCTTC. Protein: CASSPGTGGDNEQFF.

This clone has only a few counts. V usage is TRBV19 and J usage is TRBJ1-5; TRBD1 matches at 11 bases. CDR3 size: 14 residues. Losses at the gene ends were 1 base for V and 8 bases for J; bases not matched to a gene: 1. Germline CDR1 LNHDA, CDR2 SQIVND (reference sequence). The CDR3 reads CASSIGTGGKPQHF. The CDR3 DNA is TGTGCCAGTAGTATAGGGACAGGGGGCAAGCCCCAGCATTTT.

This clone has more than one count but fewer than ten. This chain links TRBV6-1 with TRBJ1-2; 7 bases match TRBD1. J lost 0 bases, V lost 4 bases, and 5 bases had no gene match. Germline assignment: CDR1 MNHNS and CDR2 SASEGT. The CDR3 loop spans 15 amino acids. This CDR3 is CASSGGTASNYGYTF. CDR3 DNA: TGTGCCAGCAGTGGCGGGACAGCCTCTAACTATGGCTACACCTTC.

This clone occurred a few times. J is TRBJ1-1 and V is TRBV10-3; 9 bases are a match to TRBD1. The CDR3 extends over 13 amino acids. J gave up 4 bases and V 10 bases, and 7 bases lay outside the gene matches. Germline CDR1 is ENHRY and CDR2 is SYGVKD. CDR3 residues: CASGQGMSTEAFF. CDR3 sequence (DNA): TGTGCCAGCGGACAGGGGATGTCCACTGAAGCTTTCTTT.

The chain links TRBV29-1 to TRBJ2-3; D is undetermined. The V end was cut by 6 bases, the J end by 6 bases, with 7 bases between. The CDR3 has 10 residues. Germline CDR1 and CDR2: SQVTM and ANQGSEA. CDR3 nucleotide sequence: TGCAGCGTGCCGCAGGATACGCAGTATTTT. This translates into CSVPQDTQYF.

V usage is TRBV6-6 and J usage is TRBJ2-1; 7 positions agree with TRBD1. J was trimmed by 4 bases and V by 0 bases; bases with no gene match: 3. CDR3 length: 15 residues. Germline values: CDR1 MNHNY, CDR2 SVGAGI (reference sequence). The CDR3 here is CASSYSMDRYNEQFF. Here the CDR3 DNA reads TGTGCCAGCAGTTACTCGATGGACAGGTACAATGAGCAGTTCTTC.

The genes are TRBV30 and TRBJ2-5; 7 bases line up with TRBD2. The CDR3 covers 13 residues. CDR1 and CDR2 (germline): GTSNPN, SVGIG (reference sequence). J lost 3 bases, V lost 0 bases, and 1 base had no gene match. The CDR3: CAWSVGREETQYF. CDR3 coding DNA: TGTGCCTGGAGTGTGGGGAGGGAAGAGACCCAGTACTTC.

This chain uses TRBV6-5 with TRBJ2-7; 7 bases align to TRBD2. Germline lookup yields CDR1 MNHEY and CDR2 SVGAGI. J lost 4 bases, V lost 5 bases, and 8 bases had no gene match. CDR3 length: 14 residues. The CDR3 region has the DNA TGTGCCAGCAGTACCGGGACCGGGGGGTACGAGCAGTACTTC. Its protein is CASSTGTGGYEQYF.

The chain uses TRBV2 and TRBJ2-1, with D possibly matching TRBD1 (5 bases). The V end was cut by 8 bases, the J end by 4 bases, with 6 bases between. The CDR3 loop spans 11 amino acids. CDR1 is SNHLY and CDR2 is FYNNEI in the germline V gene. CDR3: CASQGYNEQFF. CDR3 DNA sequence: TGTGCCAGCCAGGGTTACAATGAGCAGTTCTTC.

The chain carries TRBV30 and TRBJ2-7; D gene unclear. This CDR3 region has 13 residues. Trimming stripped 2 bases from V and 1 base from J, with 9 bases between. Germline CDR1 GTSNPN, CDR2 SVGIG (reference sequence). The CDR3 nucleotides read TGTGCCTGGAGTCTCGGAGCTTCCTACGAGCAGTACTTC. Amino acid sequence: CAWSLGASYEQYF.